This T cell receptor beta chain was recorded in a study of PD-L1 blockade in urothelial cancer (dated by TCRdb to 2017 to 2019). For the study in its entirety: Every patient began therapy in about 2014 and was given atezolizumab 1,200 mg intravenously every 3 weeks. About 90% of the 29 patients were males with bladder-origin urothelial cancer, and about 65% of the roughly 30 reported a prior smoking history. An ECOG performance status of 0 or 1 was recorded for the patients, and 0 to 3 prior chemotherapy regimens had been received by the patients. Blood samples were analyzed at 3 weeks after treatment start (second dose) and at 6 weeks after treatment start. A median of about 140,000 T cells and 80,000 to 95,000 unique TCRs was obtained from blood samples, and a median clonality of roughly 0.082 was observed. The study, an exploratory multi-omic analysis, examined somatic, immune and clinical correlates of response to PD-L1 blockade with atezolizumab in urothelial cancer. TCR sequencing covered pretreatment tumor samples and matched, serially collected peripheral blood taken before and after atezolizumab treatment. Durable clinical benefit was defined as a progression-free survival longer than 6 months, and TCR features were additionally tested against progression-free survival and overall survival. In the same patients who had TCR sequencing, pretreatment tumors also underwent whole exome sequencing and RNA sequencing. Durable clinical benefit was achieved by nine patients and was not achieved by 20 patients. Some 30 patients had pretreatment blood TCR-seq, around 25 had at least one posttreatment blood collection, and around 25 had tumor TCR-seq.

Overall results and qualifications from the work: Among patients with durable benefit, tumor-associated TCR clones showed greater expansion in peripheral blood 3 weeks after treatment started (n ≈ 23, p = 0.022). Because of the small sample size (n ≈ 28) and the many exploratory analyses performed, the results are intended to be regarded as hypothesis-generating. Improved progression-free and overall survival was associated with having pretreatment peripheral blood TCR clonality below the median.

To note about this clone: Its antigen is currently not known. No qualities accompany the bases; no much larger clone lies one base away.

A cohort of around 28 patients with locally advanced or metastatic urothelial carcinoma, treated at Memorial Sloan Kettering on a trial protocol, was included. Peripheral blood mononuclear cells were collected pretreatment and during treatment, with between 1 and 8 total time points per patient. The Qiagen DNeasy Blood extraction kit was used to purify genomic DNA from total PBMCs and tumor samples. PBMCs were collected pretreatment and during treatment, and were isolated and stored as previously described. For this chain, trimming is 3 bases at the V end and 1 base at the J end, and the number of junction bases without a gene match is 14. The CDR3 runs 18 residues from the cysteine to the phenylalanine. CDR3 DNA is the only sequence kept; it has 54 bases, read in frame from the first base. The germline V gene encodes CDR1 KGHSH and CDR2 LQKENI. Synthetic TCR analog templates were spiked into each PCR so that absolute template abundance could be estimated from read counts. Using the immunoSEQ assay, TCRbeta CDR3 regions were amplified from genomic DNA with bias-controlled V and J gene primers. Sequencing of rearranged TCRbeta segments was done at approximately 20X coverage. The paper's processing steps were these. Sequencing errors were corrected by clustering, and CDR3s were annotated against IMGT so that V, D and J genes could be assigned. Downstream analyses used only productive TCRbeta rearrangements and left out out-of-frame or stop-codon sequences. Clonality was calculated as one minus the Shannon entropy normalized by the log of the number of unique productive sequences. Fisher's exact test with Benjamini-Hochberg correction, using a cutoff of adjusted p below 0.01, was how clones that differed between time points or between blood and tumor were identified. In its TCRdb copy, this immuneACCESS table keeps in-frame sequences only and misses some clones. Where compared with another copy, unresolved V genes explain less than half of these, and the others have no known cause. V and J calls plus clone size are reproduced from that table; the DNA served to infer D and trimming. This sample gives about 100,000 clones in total; roughly 84% of them show up just once. The top ten clones comprise approximately 2.4% of the sample.

This clonotype was obtained from a middle-aged man with urothelial cancer. The chain is encoded by TRBV18 joined to TRBJ1-1; TRBD1 lines up with 7 middle nucleotides. The material was PBMCs, obtained around atezolizumab (anti-PD-L1) treatment. At the DNA level, the sequence is TGTGCCAGCTCACCCCGCAGGGGGGCTGGTGGGGGGAACACTGAAGCTTTCTTT. Translated, this is CASSPRRGAGGGNTEAFF.